A single T cell receptor (beta chain) is shown here with its context. The data derive from a study of Ad26.COV2.S vaccination and SARS-CoV-2 variants. Produced via immunoSEQ multiplex PCR; TCRdb's table is partial and in-frame only. The data contain hundreds of thousands of clones, roughly 90% of them singletons. Germline values: CDR1 LGHNA, CDR2 YSLEER. The CDR3 loop spans 13 amino acids. The V end lost 0 bases, the J end lost 7 bases, and 6 bases lay between the germline ends. Treatment described: approximately 18 received Ad26.COV2.S at low or high dose, single or two shots; several received placebo; per-sample allocation not given. Sampling was performed 63 days after the first vaccine or placebo injection.

This chain connects TRBV4-3 to TRBJ1-4; no firm D call. The source was peripheral blood, collected in a trial of Ad26.COV2.S vaccine versus placebo. The receptor was isolated from a person aged 18 to 65 who received the Ad26.COV2.S COVID-19 vaccine or a placebo. The CDR3 region is CASSQDFGEKLFF. CDR3 nucleotides: TGCGCCAGCAGCCAAGATTTCGGTGAAAAACTGTTTTTT.